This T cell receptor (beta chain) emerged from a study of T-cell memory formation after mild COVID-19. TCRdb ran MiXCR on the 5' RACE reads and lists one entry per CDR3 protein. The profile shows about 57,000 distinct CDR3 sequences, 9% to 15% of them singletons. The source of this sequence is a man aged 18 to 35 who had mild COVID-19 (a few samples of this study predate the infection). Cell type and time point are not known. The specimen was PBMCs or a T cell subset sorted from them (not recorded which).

CDR3 loop: CATSRENSPLHF. DNA of the CDR3: TGTGCCACCAGCAGGGAAAATTCACCCCTCCACTTT. The chain links TRBV15 to TRBJ1-6; D is ambiguous. Germline V gene lookup returns CDR1 LNHNV and CDR2 YYDKDF (reference sequence). The CDR3 contains 12 residues. Trimming left V 3 bases short and J 7 bases short, with 4 bases between.